A single sample gave rise to the 7 T cell receptor beta chains below, sequenced in a study of T cells in Graves' hyperthyroidism and ophthalmopathy. Using RNA transcripts as the source, TCR beta CDR3 regions were amplified. A first-round RT-PCR of the TCR CDR3 used the HTBI primer set. MiXCR was run by TCRdb on the multiplex PCR reads, yielding one entry per CDR3 protein. Here the sample spans hundreds of thousands of distinct CDR3 sequences, around 15% being singletons. The sample was blood. The receptors here all came from a woman between 18 and 30 years old with Graves' hyperthyroidism.

This clonotype has at least ten counts. This chain uses TRBV5-1 with TRBJ2-7, with 7 bases aligning to TRBD1. V gave up 4 bases and J gave up 0 bases; unmatched junction bases: 7. This CDR3 region has 15 residues. Germline CDR1 SGHRS, CDR2 YFSETQ. DNA of the CDR3: TGCGCCAGCAGCCCCGGGACAGATAGCTCCTACGAGCAGTACTTC. Translated, it gives CASSPGTDSSYEQYF.

This clonotype was picked up many times. The chain is built from TRBV7-9 and TRBJ2-1, with 8 positions matching TRBD1. Germline V CDR1 and CDR2: SEHNR, FQNEAQ (reference sequence). The CDR3 contains 15 residues. Germline trimming cut 6 bases from V and 1 base from J; bases unmatched to any gene: 5. CDR3 sequence: CASSPQGGSYNEQFF. The CDR3 DNA reads TGTGCCAGCAGTCCACAGGGGGGTTCCTACAATGAGCAGTTCTTC.

The J gene is TRBJ2-1, the V gene TRBV5-1; TRBD2 aligns across 7 bases. CDR1 and CDR2 from the germline V gene are SGHRS and YFSETQ. The ends lost 0 bases at V and 6 bases at J; junction bases unmatched: 6. This CDR3 has 15 residues. This chain's CDR3 is CASSLAGTTANEQFF. In DNA form, the CDR3 reads TGCGCCAGCAGCTTGGCGGGGACTACTGCCAATGAGCAGTTCTTC.

This clonotype was seen ten or more times. The chain couples TRBV29-1 to TRBJ2-7, with 12 bases identical to TRBD1. The CDR3 is made up of 14 amino acids. The V gene's germline CDR1 is SQVTM and CDR2 ANQGSEA. Trimming cost V 6 bases and J 7 bases; bases outside gene matches: 10. The CDR3 bases are TGCAGCGTGGCTCCGGGACAGGGGGCGCATGAGCAGTACTTC. This translates into CSVAPGQGAHEQYF.

This clonotype was detected many times. The chain employs TRBV7-3 and TRBJ2-7; TRBD2 aligns across 7 bases. The CDR3 loop spans 15 amino acids. V lost 2 bases to trimming and J lost 3 bases; unmatched junction nucleotides: 7. Germline CDR1 and CDR2: SGHTA and FQGTGA. The CDR3 region has the DNA TGTGCCAGCAGCTTATATGTGGGACTAAGCTACGAGCAGTACTTC. Protein product: CASSLYVGLSYEQYF.

As concerns this clonotype: It may be a read error: a sequence one base away is much more abundant. The V and J genes are TRBV28 and TRBJ2-7, with 14 bases aligning to TRBD2. Looked up from germline, CDR1 is MDHEN and CDR2 is SYDVKM. This CDR3 is built from 16 residues. The junction had 15 bases not matched to a gene; V was cut back by 10 bases and J by 7 bases. The DNA of the CDR3 is TGTGCCACCACAACAGGGGGACTAGCGGGAGTTTATGAGCAGTACTTC. It yields the protein CATTTGGLAGVYEQYF.

This clonotype has a count of ten or more. The V call is TRBV12-3 or TRBV12-4, the J call TRBJ1-1, with D perhaps TRBD1 (6 bases). CDR3 length: 12 amino acids. Deletions cut 6 bases from V and 7 bases from J, with 12 bases between. The CDR3 region is CASSPEGGEAFF. CDR3 in DNA: TGTGCCAGCAGCCCAGAGGGGGGTGAAGCTTTCTTT.